The present TCR beta chain was sequenced within a study of glioma-infiltrating T cells after dendritic cell vaccination. Clones were sequenced by immunoSEQ multiplex PCR, and TCRdb holds only the in-frame ones, with some missing. The table has approximately 90,000 clones, under 90% seen once. The CDR3 runs 14 residues. With 4 bases clipped from V and 4 bases from J, the junction kept 7 bases outside the gene matches. Germline assignment: CDR1 SGHNT and CDR2 YYREEE (reference sequence). This clonotype originated in a human donor with glioblastoma. This chain links TRBV5-4 with TRBJ2-7, with 8 nucleotides matching TRBD2. Sequenced here: blood, sampled before dendritic cell vaccination. CDR3 loop: CASSLTAGDYEQYF. The CDR3 coding sequence is TGTGCCAGCAGCCTCACAGCGGGGGATTACGAGCAGTACTTC.